This TCR beta chain was retrieved from a study of T cell repertoires in cytomegalovirus infection. Unmatched junction bases numbered 11, after V lost 5 bases and J lost 10 bases. In germline, CDR1 is MNHEY, CDR2 SMNVEV (reference sequence). CDR3 length equals 16 residues. Study-wide findings and caveats: The cumulative frequency of public TCR beta families distinguished individuals who carried CMV together with the relevant HLA.

TCRdb independently ran MiXCR on the reads; one entry per CDR3 protein. The table lists about half a million distinct CDR3 sequences, 33% of them singletons. Concerning this clonotype: Its antigen is unidentified.

This material consisted of cultured PBMCs, taken from culture after CMV antigen stimulation. This receptor was taken from a human donor in good health (CMV status not recorded). Some clones in this sample may be carry-over from other donors' samples. The chain is built from TRBV27 and TRBJ1-6; the match to TRBD1 covers 10 bases. Written as DNA, the CDR3 is TGTGCCAGCAGTCTCATTTGGACAGGGGGGAGGTCACCCCTCCACTTT. It is translated as CASSLIWTGGRSPLHF.